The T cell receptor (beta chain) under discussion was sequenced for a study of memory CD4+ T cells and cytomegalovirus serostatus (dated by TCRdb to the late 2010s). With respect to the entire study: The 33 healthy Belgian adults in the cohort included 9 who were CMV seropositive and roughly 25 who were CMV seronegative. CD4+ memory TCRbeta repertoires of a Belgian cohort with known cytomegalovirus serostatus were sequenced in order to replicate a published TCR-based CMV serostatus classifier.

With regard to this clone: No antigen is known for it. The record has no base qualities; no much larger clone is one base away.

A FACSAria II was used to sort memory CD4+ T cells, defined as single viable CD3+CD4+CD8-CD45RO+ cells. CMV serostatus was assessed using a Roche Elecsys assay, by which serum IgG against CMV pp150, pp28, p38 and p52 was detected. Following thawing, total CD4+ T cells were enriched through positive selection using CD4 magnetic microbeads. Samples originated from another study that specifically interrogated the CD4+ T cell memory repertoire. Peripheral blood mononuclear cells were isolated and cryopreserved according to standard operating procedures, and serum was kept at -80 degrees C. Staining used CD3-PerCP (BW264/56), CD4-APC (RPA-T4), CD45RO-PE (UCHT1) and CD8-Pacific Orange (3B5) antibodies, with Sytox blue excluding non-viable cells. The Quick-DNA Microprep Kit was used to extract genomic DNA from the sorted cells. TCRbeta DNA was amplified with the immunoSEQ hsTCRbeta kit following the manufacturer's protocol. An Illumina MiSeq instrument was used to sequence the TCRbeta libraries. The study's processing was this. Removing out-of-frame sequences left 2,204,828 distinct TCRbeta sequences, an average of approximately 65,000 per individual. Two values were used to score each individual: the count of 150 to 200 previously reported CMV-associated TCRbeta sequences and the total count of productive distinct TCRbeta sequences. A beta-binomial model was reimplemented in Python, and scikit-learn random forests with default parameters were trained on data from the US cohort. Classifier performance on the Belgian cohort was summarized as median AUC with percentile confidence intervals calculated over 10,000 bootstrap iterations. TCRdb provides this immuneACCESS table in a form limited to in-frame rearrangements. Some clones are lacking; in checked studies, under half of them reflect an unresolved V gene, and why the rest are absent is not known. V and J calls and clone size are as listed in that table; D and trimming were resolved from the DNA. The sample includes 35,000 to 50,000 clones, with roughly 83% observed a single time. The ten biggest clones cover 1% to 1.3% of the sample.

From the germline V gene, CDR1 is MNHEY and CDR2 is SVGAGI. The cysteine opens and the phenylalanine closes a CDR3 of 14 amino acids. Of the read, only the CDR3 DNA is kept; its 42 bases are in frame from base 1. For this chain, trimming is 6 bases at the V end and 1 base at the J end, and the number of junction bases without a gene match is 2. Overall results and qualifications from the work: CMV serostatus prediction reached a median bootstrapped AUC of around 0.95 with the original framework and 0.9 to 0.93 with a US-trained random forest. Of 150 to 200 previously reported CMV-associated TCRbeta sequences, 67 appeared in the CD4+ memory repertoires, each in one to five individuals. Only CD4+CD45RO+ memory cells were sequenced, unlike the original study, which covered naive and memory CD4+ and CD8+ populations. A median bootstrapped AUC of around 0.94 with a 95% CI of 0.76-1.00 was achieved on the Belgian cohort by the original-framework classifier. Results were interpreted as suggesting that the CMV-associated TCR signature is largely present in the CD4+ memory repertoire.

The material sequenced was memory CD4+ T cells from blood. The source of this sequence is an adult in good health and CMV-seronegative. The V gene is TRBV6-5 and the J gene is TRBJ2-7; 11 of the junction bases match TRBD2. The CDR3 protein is CASRGTSGSYEQYF. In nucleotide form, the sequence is TGTGCCAGCAGGGGGACTAGCGGATCCTACGAGCAGTACTTC.